This T cell receptor (beta chain) was observed in a study of blood T cell repertoires in COVID-19. Study-wide context: Spain, Italy and the United States supplied samples that represented acute and convalescent COVID-19.

Measured with immunoSEQ multiplex PCR; TCRdb has only the in-frame clones, and not every one. The data contain about 270,000 clones, roughly nine tenths of them singletons. This clone showed up just once. The germline V gene has CDR1 ENHRY and CDR2 SYGVKD. Germline trimming cut 7 bases from V and 6 bases from J; bases unmatched to any gene: 11. The CDR3 is 14 residues long. The genes are TRBV10-3 and TRBJ1-1; TRBD1 matches 7 bases. The sequenced material came from peripheral blood. The sequence was collected from a middle-aged man with active or convalescent COVID-19. The CDR3 coding sequence is TGTGCCATCACTCTTGACAGGGTTGCCTCTGAAGCTTTCTTT. It yields the protein CAITLDRVASEAFF.